This T cell receptor (beta chain) came from a study of T cell repertoires in cytomegalovirus infection. Overall study context: Evidence of both CMV infection and a matching HLA type came from public TCR beta signatures.

Study-wide points: In two of eight donors, the top clonotype was HLA-C-restricted CMV-specific. Cumulative public TCR beta family frequency identified CMV carriers with the relevant HLA.

TCRdb fed the reads into MiXCR, producing one record per CDR3 protein. The sample carries 300,000 to 450,000 distinct CDR3 sequences, approximately 18% recorded once. V gave up 7 bases and J gave up 7 bases, with 13 bases separating them. The CDR3 extends over 13 amino acids. Germline V gene sequence: CDR1 SNHLY, CDR2 FYNNEI. Regarding this clonotype: Antigen: not known.

The chain employs TRBV2 and TRBJ1-4, with D unclear. The clonotype was recovered from a human donor in good health (CMV status not recorded). Some clones in this sample may be carry-over from other donors' samples. The sequencing sample was made of PBMCs. The CDR3 protein is CASNSGRGEKLFF. The CDR3 DNA is TGTGCCAGCAACTCTGGGCGCGGTGAAAAACTGTTTTTT.